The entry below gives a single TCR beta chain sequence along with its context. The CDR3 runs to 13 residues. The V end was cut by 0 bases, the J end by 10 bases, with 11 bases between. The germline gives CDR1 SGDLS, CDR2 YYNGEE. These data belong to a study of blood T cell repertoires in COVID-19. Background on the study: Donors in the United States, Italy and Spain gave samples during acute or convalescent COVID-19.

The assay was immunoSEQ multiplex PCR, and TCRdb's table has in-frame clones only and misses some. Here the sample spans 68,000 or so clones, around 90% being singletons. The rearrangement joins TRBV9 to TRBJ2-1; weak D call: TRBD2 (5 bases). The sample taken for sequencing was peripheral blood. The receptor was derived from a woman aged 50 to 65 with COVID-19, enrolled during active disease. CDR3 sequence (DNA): TGTGCCAGCAGCGTAGAACTAGTCGGGGAGCAGTTCTTC. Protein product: CASSVELVGEQFF.